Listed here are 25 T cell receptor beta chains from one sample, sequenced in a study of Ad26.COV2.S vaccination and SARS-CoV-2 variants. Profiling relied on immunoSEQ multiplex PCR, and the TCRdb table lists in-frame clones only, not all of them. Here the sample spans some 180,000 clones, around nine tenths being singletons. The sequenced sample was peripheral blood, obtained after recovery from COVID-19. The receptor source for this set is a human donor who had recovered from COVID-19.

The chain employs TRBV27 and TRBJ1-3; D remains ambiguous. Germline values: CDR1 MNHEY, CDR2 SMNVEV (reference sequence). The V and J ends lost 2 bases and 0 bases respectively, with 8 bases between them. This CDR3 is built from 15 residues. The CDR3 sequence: CASSLKAVSGNTIYF. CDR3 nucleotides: TGTGCCAGCAGTTTAAAGGCAGTCTCTGGAAACACCATATATTTT.

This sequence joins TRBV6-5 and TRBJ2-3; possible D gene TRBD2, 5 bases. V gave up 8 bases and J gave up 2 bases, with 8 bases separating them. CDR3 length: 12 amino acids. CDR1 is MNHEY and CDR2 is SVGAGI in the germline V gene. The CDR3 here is CASGEHTDTQYF. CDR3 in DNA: TGTGCCAGCGGGGAGCACACAGATACGCAGTATTTT.

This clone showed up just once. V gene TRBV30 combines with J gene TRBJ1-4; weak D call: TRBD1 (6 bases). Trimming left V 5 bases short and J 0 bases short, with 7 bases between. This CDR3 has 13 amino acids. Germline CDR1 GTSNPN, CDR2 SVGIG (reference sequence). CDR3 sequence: CAWGQSTNEKLFF. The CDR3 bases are TGTGCCTGGGGACAGTCAACTAATGAAAAACTGTTTTTT. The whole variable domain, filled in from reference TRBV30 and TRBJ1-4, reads SQTIHQWPATLVQPVGSPLSLECTVEGTSNPNLYWYRQAAGRGLQLLFYSVGIGQISSEVPQNLSASRPQDRQFILSSKKLLLSDSGFYLCAWGQSTNEKLFFGSGTQLSVL.

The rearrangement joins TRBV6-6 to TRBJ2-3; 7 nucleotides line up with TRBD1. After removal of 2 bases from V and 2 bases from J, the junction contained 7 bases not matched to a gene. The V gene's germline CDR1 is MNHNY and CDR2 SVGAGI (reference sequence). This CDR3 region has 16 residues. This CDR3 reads CASSYQGVRITDTQYF. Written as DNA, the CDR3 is TGTGCCAGCAGTTACCAGGGGGTCCGCATCACAGATACGCAGTATTTT.

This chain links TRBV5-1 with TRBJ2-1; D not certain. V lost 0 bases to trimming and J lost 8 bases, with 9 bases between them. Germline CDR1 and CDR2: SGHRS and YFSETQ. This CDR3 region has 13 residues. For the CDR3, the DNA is TGCGCCAGCAGCTTGGGAATAATTGATGAGCAGTTCTTC. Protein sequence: CASSLGIIDEQFF.

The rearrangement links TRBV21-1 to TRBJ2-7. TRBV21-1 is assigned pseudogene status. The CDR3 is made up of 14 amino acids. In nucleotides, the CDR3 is TGTGCCAGCAGCCCAAAGGGGGGTACCTACGAGCAGTACTTC. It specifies CASSPKGGTYEQYF.

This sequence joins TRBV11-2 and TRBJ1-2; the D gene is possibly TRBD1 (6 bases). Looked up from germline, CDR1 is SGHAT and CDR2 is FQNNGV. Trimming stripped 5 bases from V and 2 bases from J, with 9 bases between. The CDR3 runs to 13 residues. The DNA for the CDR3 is TGTGCCAGCAGCCAAGACAGGAACTATGGCTACACCTTC. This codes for CASSQDRNYGYTF.

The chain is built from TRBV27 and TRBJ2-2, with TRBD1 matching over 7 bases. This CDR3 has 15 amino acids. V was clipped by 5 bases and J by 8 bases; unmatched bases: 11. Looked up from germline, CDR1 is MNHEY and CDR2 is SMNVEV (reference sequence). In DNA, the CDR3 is TGTGCCAGCAGTCCCCTGGTAGGGGGCCGGGGGGAGCTGTTTTTT. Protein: CASSPLVGGRGELFF.

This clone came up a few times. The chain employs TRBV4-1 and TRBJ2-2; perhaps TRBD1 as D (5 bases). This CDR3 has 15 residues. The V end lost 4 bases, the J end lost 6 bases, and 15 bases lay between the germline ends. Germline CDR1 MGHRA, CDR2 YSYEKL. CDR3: CASSRTDSFSGELFF. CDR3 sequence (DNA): TGCGCCAGCAGCCGAACTGACAGTTTTTCCGGGGAGCTGTTTTTT.

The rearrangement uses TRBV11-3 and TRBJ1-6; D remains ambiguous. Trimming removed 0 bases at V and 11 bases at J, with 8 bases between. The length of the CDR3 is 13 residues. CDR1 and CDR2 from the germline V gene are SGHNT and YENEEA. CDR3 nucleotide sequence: TGTGCCAGCAGCTTAGAATACACTGCACCCCTCCACTTT. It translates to CASSLEYTAPLHF.

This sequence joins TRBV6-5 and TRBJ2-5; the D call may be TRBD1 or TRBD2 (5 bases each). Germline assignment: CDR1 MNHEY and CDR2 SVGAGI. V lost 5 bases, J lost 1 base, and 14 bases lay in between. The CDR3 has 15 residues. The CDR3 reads CASSQPGPIQETQYF. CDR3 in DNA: TGTGCCAGCAGTCAGCCGGGACCTATCCAAGAGACCCAGTACTTC.

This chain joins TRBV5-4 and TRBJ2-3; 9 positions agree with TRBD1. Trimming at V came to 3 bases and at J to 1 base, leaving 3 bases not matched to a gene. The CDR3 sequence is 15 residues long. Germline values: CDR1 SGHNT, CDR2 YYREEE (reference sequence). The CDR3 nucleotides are TGTGCCAGCAGCTCTCGGACAGGGGGCACAGATACGCAGTATTTT. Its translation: CASSSRTGGTDTQYF.

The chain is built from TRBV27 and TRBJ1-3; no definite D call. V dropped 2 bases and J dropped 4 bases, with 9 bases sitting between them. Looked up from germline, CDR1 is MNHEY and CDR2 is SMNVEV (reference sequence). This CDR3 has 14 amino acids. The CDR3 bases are TGTGCCAGCAGTTTACTGGGTGAGGGAAACACCATATATTTT. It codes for CASSLLGEGNTIYF.

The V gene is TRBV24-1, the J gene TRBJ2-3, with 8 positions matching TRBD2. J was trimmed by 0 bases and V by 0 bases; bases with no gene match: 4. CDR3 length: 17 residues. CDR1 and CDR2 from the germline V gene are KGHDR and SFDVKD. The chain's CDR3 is CATSDLERESSTDTQYF. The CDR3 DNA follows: TGTGCCACCAGTGATTTGGAGCGGGAGAGTAGCACAGATACGCAGTATTTT.

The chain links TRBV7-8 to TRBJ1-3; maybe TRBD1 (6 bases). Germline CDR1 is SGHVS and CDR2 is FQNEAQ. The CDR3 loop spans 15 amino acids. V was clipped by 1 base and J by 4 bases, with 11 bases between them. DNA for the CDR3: TGTGCCAGCAGCTTAGACAGGGCGGGGGGAAACACCATATATTTT. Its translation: CASSLDRAGGNTIYF. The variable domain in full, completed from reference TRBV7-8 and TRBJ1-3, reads GAGVSQSPRYKVAKRGQDVALRCDPISGHVSLFWYQQALGQGPEFLTYFQNEAQLDKSGLPSDRFFAERPEGSVSTLKIQRTQQEDSAVYLCASSLDRAGGNTIYFGEGSWLTVV.

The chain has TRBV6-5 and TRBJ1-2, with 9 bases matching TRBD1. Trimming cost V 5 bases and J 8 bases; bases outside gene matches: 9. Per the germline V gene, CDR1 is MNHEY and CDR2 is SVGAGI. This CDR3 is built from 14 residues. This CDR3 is CASSREQGASGYTF. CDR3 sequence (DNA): TGTGCCAGCAGTCGGGAACAGGGGGCTAGCGGCTACACCTTC.

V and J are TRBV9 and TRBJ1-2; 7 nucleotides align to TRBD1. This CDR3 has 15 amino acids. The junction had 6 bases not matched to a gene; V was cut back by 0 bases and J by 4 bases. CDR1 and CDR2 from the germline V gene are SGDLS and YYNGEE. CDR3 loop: CASSVESGGGYGYTF. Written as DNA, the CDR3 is TGTGCCAGCAGCGTAGAGTCAGGGGGAGGCTATGGCTACACCTTC.

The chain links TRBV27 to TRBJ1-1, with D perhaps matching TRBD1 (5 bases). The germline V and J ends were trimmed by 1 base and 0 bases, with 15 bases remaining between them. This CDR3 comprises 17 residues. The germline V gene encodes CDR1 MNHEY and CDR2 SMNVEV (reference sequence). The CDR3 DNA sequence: TGTGCCAGCAGTTTATTGGTAGGGGACGGGATGAACACTGAAGCTTTCTTT. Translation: CASSLLVGDGMNTEAFF.

CDR3 coding DNA: TGCGCCAGCAGCCAAGAATGGGGGGGATCGGTCACTGAAGCTTTCTTT. The encoded protein is CASSQEWGGSVTEAFF. This chain connects TRBV4-1 to TRBJ1-1, with D tentatively TRBD1 (5 bases). The V gene's germline CDR1 is MGHRA and CDR2 YSYEKL. V shed 0 bases and J shed 4 bases, with 15 bases lying between them. This CDR3 spans 16 amino acids.

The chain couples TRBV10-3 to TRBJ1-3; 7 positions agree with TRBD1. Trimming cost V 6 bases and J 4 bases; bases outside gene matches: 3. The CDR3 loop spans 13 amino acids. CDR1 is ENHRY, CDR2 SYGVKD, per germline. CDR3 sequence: CAIREDRGNTIYF. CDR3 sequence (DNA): TGTGCCATCAGGGAGGACAGGGGAAACACCATATATTTT.

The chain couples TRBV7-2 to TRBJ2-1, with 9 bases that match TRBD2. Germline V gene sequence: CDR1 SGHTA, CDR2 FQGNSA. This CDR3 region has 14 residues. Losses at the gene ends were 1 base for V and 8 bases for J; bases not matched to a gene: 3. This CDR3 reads CASSLVTSGHEQFF. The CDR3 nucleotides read TGTGCCAGCAGCTTAGTCACTAGCGGGCATGAGCAGTTCTTC. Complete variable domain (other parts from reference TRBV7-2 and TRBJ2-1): GAGVSQSPSNKVTEKGKDVELRCDPISGHTALYWYRQSLGQGLEFLIYFQGNSAPDKSGLPSDRFSAERTGGSVSTLTIQRTQQEDSAVYLCASSLVTSGHEQFFGPGTRLTVL.

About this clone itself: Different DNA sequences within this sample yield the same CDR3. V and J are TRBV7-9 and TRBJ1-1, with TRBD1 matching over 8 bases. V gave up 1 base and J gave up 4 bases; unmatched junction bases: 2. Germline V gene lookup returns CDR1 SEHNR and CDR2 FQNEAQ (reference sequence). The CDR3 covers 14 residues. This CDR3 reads CASSLGQGSTEAFF. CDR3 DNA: TGTGCCAGCAGCTTAGGACAGGGGAGCACTGAAGCTTTCTTT.

The CDR3 loop reads CASSLDRGGSEAFF. The CDR3 bases are TGCGCCAGCAGCTTGGACAGGGGAGGCTCTGAAGCTTTCTTT. The chain is built from TRBV5-1 and TRBJ1-1; 7 bases agree with TRBD1. The CDR3 length is 14 residues. Germline V CDR1 and CDR2: SGHRS, YFSETQ. Trimming cost V 0 bases and J 6 bases; bases outside gene matches: 5.

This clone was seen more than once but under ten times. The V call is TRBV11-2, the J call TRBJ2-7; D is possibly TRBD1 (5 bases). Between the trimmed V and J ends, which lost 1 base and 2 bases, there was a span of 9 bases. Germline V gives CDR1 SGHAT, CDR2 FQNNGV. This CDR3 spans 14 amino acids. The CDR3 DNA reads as TGTGCCAGCAGCTTAGCTCAGGGCCCCTACGAGCAGTACTTC. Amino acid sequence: CASSLAQGPYEQYF. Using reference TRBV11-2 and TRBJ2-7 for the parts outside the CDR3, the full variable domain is EAGVAQSPRYKIIEKRQSVAFWCNPISGHATLYWYQQILGQGPKLLIQFQNNGVVDDSQLPKDRFSAERLKGVDSTLKIQPAKLEDSAVYLCASSLAQGPYEQYFGPGTRLTVT.

The CDR3 here is CAGANWQNTEAFF. In DNA, the CDR3 is TGTGCCGGAGCGAATTGGCAAAACACTGAAGCTTTCTTT. J is TRBJ1-1 and V is TRBV30; no clear D gene. Trimming stripped 8 bases from V and 2 bases from J, with 15 bases between. The CDR3 totals 13 residues. The germline CDR1 and CDR2 sequences are GTSNPN and SVGIG (reference sequence).